These 4 T cell receptor beta chains share one sample of origin, sequenced in a study of T cells in Graves' hyperthyroidism and ophthalmopathy. Amplified TCR beta CDR3 regions came from RNA transcripts. HTBI primers were employed in a first-round RT-PCR of the TCR CDR3. One entry per CDR3 protein results from TCRdb running MiXCR on the multiplex PCR reads. Of around 560,000 distinct CDR3 sequences in the sample, 16% were seen once. The specimen sequenced was blood. Receptor source: a woman aged 18-29 years with Graves' hyperthyroidism.

The chain has TRBV20-1 and TRBJ2-2, with TRBD2 matching over 12 bases. The CDR3 loop spans 17 amino acids. Germline V gene sequence: CDR1 DFQATT, CDR2 SNEGSKA (reference sequence). V gave up 0 bases and J gave up 5 bases; unmatched junction bases: 7. In DNA form, the CDR3 reads TGCAGTGCTAGAGACCTAGCGGGGGGGATACGGACCGGGGAGCTGTTTTTT. It yields the protein CSARDLAGGIRTGELFF.

This clonotype was seen many times. The chain carries TRBV28 and TRBJ2-7, with 8 positions matching TRBD1. V trimming: 6 bases; J trimming: 3 bases; junction bases outside the gene matches: 13. The CDR3 extends over 16 amino acids. Germline lookup yields CDR1 MDHEN and CDR2 SYDVKM. The CDR3 nucleotides are TGTGCCAGCAGGACCTTAAAAGGGACAGGATACTACGAGCAGTACTTC. As protein: CASRTLKGTGYYEQYF.

J is TRBJ2-5 and V is TRBV20-1; maybe TRBD2 (6 bases). The length of the CDR3 is 14 residues. V was pared by 0 bases and J by 5 bases, with 13 bases between. CDR1 and CDR2 from the germline V gene are DFQATT and SNEGSKA (reference sequence). CDR3 residues: CSAREGAGLETQYF. CDR3 in DNA: TGCAGTGCTAGAGAGGGCGCGGGGTTGGAGACCCAGTACTTC.

This clonotype was seen once. The chain recombines TRBV19 with TRBJ2-2; 11 bases agree with TRBD2. The germline V gene encodes CDR1 LNHDA and CDR2 SQIVND (reference sequence). The junction had 9 bases not matched to a gene; V was cut back by 3 bases and J by 3 bases. The CDR3 length is 18 residues. The CDR3 bases are TGTGCCAGTAGTATTTCGTTGGGACTAGCGGTCCACACCGGGGAGCTGTTTTTT. It specifies CASSISLGLAVHTGELFF.